This T cell receptor (beta chain) was profiled in a study of T cells after posttransplantation cyclophosphamide. To note about this clone: Its target is unknown.

Findings of the study overall: TRB overlap between skin or GI tissue T cells and blood was limited. Later blood repertoires were often dominated by clones from the donor CD8+ memory compartment.

Germline lookup yields CDR1 GTSNPN and CDR2 SVGIG (reference sequence). The CDR3 sequence is 11 residues long. Trimming removed 1 base from V and 5 bases from J, with 3 bases in between. Busulfan-fludarabine conditioning, marrow transplant, and cyclophosphamide on days +3 and +4 were administered. The assay was immunoSEQ multiplex PCR, and TCRdb's table has in-frame clones only and misses some. The table shows about 19,000 clones, with about 90% occurring only once. The rearrangement joins TRBV30 to TRBJ2-1, with no clear D. The clonotype comes from a female patient in her thirties or forties who received an allogeneic stem cell transplant from a related donor, was CMV-positive, and had no GVHD. Some T cells may be transferred from the graft donor. The sequenced sample was PBMCs, obtained after allogeneic stem cell transplant with posttransplant cyclophosphamide. The CDR3 protein is CAWSADNEQFF. DNA for the CDR3: TGTGCCTGGAGTGCGGACAATGAGCAGTTCTTC. The full variable domain, in which reference TRBV30 and TRBJ2-1 provide the parts outside the CDR3, is SQTIHQWPATLVQPVGSPLSLECTVEGTSNPNLYWYRQAAGRGLQLLFYSVGIGQISSEVPQNLSASRPQDRQFILSSKKLLLSDSGFYLCAWSADNEQFFGPGTRLTVL.